This TCR beta chain originates from a study of identical twins. With template switching, a universal primer site was added, and the cDNA carried unique molecular identifiers. TCRdb re-called the 5' RACE reads through MiXCR, storing one row per CDR3 protein. The data hold roughly 720,000 distinct CDR3 sequences, with approximately 18% observed a single time. The junction had 5 bases not matched to a gene; V was cut back by 7 bases and J by 7 bases. The germline CDR1 and CDR2 sequences are SNHLY and FYNNEI. The CDR3 is 13 amino acids. Separately, the same data were catalogued under a study of T cells expressing NK-cell markers.

The chain recombines TRBV2 with TRBJ2-1; 9 nucleotides match TRBD2. The sample was PBMCs. This sequence was found in a young woman in good health. DNA for the CDR3: TGTGCCAGCAAGAGGCGGGAGGGGAATGAGCAGTTCTTC. As protein: CASKRREGNEQFF.